Below, 6 T cell receptor beta chains from the same sample are listed, as sequenced in a study of PD-L1 blockade in urothelial cancer. Specified time point: pretreatment peripheral blood. Repertoires were generated with immunoSEQ multiplex PCR, while TCRdb's copy carries only in-frame clones and drops some. The data contain roughly 63,000 clones, approximately 80% of them singletons. Source: PBMCs, taken around atezolizumab (anti-PD-L1) treatment. These receptors were taken from a man aged 70 or older with urothelial cancer.

The genes are TRBV13 and TRBJ2-7, with TRBD2 matching over 8 bases. V gave up 4 bases and J gave up 6 bases; unmatched junction bases: 11. Germline CDR1 reads PRHDT; CDR2 reads FYEKMQ (reference sequence). The CDR3 has 15 residues. This CDR3 is CASSSTGRGGREQYF. The CDR3 bases are TGTGCCAGCAGCTCGACCGGGAGGGGAGGCCGCGAGCAGTACTTC.

The chain employs TRBV27 and TRBJ1-5; TRBD1 is a possible D gene (5 bases). The V end was cut by 5 bases, the J end by 2 bases, with 16 bases between. This CDR3 is 16 amino acids long. The germline gives CDR1 MNHEY, CDR2 SMNVEV (reference sequence). The CDR3 DNA reads TGTGCCAGCAGTCGCTGGACATCGGGGGGCAATCAGCCCCAGCATTTT. It yields the protein CASSRWTSGGNQPQHF.

The chain is built from TRBV6-1 and TRBJ2-5; 7 bases align to TRBD2. Per germline, CDR1 MNHNS and CDR2 SASEGT. Germline trimming cut 4 bases from V and 2 bases from J; bases unmatched to any gene: 7. The CDR3 covers 15 residues. CDR3 residues: CASSVFAGVQETQYF. The DNA of the CDR3 is TGTGCCAGCAGTGTCTTCGCGGGAGTACAAGAGACCCAGTACTTC.

In this sample, this clone turned up once. This chain links TRBV27 with TRBJ1-1; 8 nucleotides agree with TRBD1. In germline, CDR1 is MNHEY, CDR2 SMNVEV (reference sequence). The CDR3 sequence is 13 residues long. The V and J ends lost 6 bases and 4 bases, in that order; junction bases with no gene match: 4. CDR3 coding DNA: TGTGCCAGCAGCCGGACAGGGAGCACTGAAGCTTTCTTT. Protein sequence: CASSRTGSTEAFF.

V usage is TRBV12-5 and J usage is TRBJ2-5; TRBD1 aligns across 7 bases. The CDR3 extends over 15 amino acids. CDR1 and CDR2 from the germline V gene are LGHNT and FRNRAP. V lost 0 bases and J lost 2; bases outside the gene matches: 3. The CDR3 reads CASGLVPGQQETQYF. The CDR3 DNA reads as TGTGCTAGTGGTTTGGTACCGGGACAGCAAGAGACCCAGTACTTC.

The CDR3 nucleotides are TGTGCCAGCAGAGCCCCGACTAGCGTCGAGCAGTACTTC. Protein product: CASRAPTSVEQYF. The V gene is TRBV6-5, the J gene TRBJ2-7; 8 bases fit TRBD2. V was pared by 6 bases and J by 6 bases, with 7 bases of the junction left unmatched. This CDR3 comprises 13 residues. Germline V gives CDR1 MNHEY, CDR2 SVGAGI.